This TCR beta chain is from a study of identical twins. Whole-study results and caveats: Abundant cord blood beta clonotypes carried fewer insertions; memory repertoires showed none.

cDNA carried unique molecular identifiers, and a universal primer site was added by template switching. TCRdb processed the 5' RACE reads anew with MiXCR; each CDR3 protein has one entry. This sample has 1.5 million to 2 million distinct CDR3 sequences, with around a third found just once. Germline CDR1 and CDR2: DFQATT and SNEGSKA (reference sequence). V was clipped by 5 bases and J by 1 base; unmatched bases: 5. This CDR3 comprises 14 residues. Donors were all healthy Caucasians. With respect to this clonotype: Its antigen is undetermined.

Sequencing input: cord blood. The chain has TRBV20-1 and TRBJ2-3; 8 bases fit TRBD1. This TCR was sampled from a newborn girl in good health. The CDR3 spells CSAAPGQGTDTQYF. The CDR3 DNA follows: TGCAGTGCTGCCCCGGGACAGGGCACAGATACGCAGTATTTT.